The source of this T cell receptor beta chain is a study of blood T cell repertoires in COVID-19. Sequencing used immunoSEQ multiplex PCR; TCRdb keeps in-frame clones, though not all of them. Found here are about 170,000 clones, approximately 81% of them singletons; the top ten hold approximately 10%. The germline V gene has CDR1 SNHLY and CDR2 FYNNEI. This CDR3 spans 16 amino acids. The V and J ends lost 4 bases and 1 base, in that order; junction bases with no gene match: 5. The chain employs TRBV2 and TRBJ2-2; the match to TRBD1 covers 8 bases. The receptor's source is a woman of 80 years or more with active or convalescent COVID-19. Specimen: peripheral blood. In DNA, the CDR3 is TGTGCCAGCAGTGCCCTTGGACAGGGGAACACCGGGGAGCTGTTTTTT. It encodes CASSALGQGNTGELFF.